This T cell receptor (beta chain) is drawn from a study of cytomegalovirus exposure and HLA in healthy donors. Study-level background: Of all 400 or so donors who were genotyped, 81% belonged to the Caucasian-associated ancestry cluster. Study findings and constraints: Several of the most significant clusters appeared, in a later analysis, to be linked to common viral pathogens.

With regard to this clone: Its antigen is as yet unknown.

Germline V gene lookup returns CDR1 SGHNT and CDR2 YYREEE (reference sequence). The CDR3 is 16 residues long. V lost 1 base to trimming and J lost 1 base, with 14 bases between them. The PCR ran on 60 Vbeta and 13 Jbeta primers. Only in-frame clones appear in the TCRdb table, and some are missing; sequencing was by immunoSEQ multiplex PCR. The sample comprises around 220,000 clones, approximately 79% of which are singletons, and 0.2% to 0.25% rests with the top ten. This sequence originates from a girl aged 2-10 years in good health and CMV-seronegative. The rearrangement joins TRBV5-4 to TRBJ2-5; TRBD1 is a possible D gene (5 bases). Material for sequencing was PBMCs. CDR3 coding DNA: TGTGCCAGCAGCTTGAAGAGTGACAGCTTCCAAGAGACCCAGTACTTC. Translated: CASSLKSDSFQETQYF.